The sequence of this T cell receptor beta chain was determined in a study of tumor-infiltrating lymphocytes in glioblastoma multiforme. This clonotype was recorded at least ten times. The antigen remains undetermined. Broader study findings: The T cells in this sample were not sorted into functional subsets.

Multiple V-beta primers and a C-beta primer amplified TCRB from RNA. One entry per CDR3 protein results from TCRdb running MiXCR on the multiplex PCR reads. The table includes more than 9,000 distinct CDR3 sequences, around two thirds detected once. Trimming took 0 bases from V and 4 from J, leaving 6 bases between them. The CDR3 loop spans 14 amino acids. Germline V gene sequence: CDR1 SGHAT, CDR2 FQNNGV. The sequencing input was brain tumor tissue. This receptor was taken from a male donor with glioblastoma. The rearrangement links TRBV11-2 to TRBJ2-2; no firm D call. CDR3 sequence: CASSLDLVTGELFF. The CDR3 coding sequence is TGTGCCAGCAGCTTAGATCTCGTCACCGGGGAGCTGTTTTTT.